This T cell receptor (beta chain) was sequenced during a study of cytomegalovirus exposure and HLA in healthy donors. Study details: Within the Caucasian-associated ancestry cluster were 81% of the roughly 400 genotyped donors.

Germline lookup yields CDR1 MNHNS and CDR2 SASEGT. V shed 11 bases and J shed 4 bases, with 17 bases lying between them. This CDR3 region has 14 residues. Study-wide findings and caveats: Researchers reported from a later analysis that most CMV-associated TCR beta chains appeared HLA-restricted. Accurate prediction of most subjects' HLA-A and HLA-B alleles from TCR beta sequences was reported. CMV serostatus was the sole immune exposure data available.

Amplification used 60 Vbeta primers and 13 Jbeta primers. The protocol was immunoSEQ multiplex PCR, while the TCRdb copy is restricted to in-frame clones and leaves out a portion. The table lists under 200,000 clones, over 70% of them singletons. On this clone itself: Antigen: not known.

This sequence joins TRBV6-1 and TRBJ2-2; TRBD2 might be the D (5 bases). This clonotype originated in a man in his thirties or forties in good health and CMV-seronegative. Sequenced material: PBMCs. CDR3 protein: CAGVIRAGTGELFF. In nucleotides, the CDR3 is TGTGCCGGTGTCATTCGGGCGGGCACCGGGGAGCTGTTTTTT.